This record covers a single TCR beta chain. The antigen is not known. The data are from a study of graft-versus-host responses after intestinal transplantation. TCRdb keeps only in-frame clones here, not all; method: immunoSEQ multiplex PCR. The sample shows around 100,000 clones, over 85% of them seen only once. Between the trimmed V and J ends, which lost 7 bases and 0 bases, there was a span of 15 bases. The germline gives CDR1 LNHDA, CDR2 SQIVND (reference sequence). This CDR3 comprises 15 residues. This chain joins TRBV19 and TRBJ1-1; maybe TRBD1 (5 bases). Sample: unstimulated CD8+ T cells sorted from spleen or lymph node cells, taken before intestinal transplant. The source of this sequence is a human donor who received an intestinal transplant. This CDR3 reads CASKAGRLVNTEAFF. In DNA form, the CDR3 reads TGTGCCAGTAAGGCAGGGAGGTTAGTGAACACTGAAGCTTTCTTT.